The T cell receptor beta chain described here comes from a study of T cell responses to AZD1222 COVID-19 vaccine. Trimming took off 0 bases at V and 6 bases at J, with 9 bases between the two ends. From germline, CDR1 is SGHRS and CDR2 YFSETQ. The CDR3 extends over 13 amino acids. Produced via immunoSEQ multiplex PCR; TCRdb's table is partial and in-frame only. Of around 200,000 clones listed, roughly 88% are singletons. Notes on this clone: Its antigen is unknown.

Study results and caveats: Targeting of unmutated variant regions was reportedly seen in nearly half of spike-specific TCRs. Spike as a whole was targeted by vaccine-associated CD4 TCRs, dominant at 160-218 and 743-854.

This sequence was found in an adult in good health. The rearrangement links TRBV5-1 to TRBJ1-1, with D unclear. The sequencing used peripheral blood, collected on day 0 of AZD1222 vaccination. DNA for the CDR3: TGCGCCAGCAGCTTGGTCGAGGACGCTGAAGCTTTCTTT. Protein: CASSLVEDAEAFF.